The 31 T cell receptor beta chains below all came from one sample that was sequenced in a study of blood T cell repertoires in COVID-19. TCRdb's copy holds only in-frame clones and misses some; the assay was immunoSEQ multiplex PCR. This repertoire shows around 200,000 clones, around 82% found once; its top ten account for around 10%. Source material: peripheral blood. The receptor source for this set is a woman at least 80 years old with acute or convalescent COVID-19.

This chain joins TRBV7-2 and TRBJ1-5, with D possibly TRBD1 on 5 matching bases. The ends were cut back, 1 base at V and 3 bases at J, with 13 bases in the middle. Germline assignment: CDR1 SGHTA and CDR2 FQGNSA. The CDR3 sequence is 16 residues long. CDR3 coding DNA: TGTGCCAGCAGCTTAGACCAGGGCGGCCACAATCAGCCCCAGCATTTT. As protein: CASSLDQGGHNQPQHF.

The V call is TRBV12-3 or TRBV12-4, the J call TRBJ1-5, with a tentative D call TRBD1 (6 bases). CDR3 length: 13 amino acids. Between the trimmed V and J ends, which lost 4 bases and 5 bases, there was a span of 9 bases. CDR3 sequence: CASSSQGYQPQHF. CDR3 DNA: TGTGCCAGCAGTTCACAGGGTTATCAGCCCCAGCATTTT.

The J gene is TRBJ2-1, the V gene TRBV27, with 7 bases lining up with TRBD2. The CDR3 has 17 amino acids. The germline gives CDR1 MNHEY, CDR2 SMNVEV (reference sequence). J lost 3 bases, V lost 0 bases, and 8 bases had no gene match. The CDR3 DNA follows: TGTGCCAGCAGTTTATCGGGGGGGAGGGCCGTCTACAATGAGCAGTTCTTC. Its protein is CASSLSGGRAVYNEQFF.

The V and J genes are TRBV12-3 or TRBV12-4 and TRBJ2-3, with D perhaps TRBD1 (6 bases). Trimming cost V 6 bases and J 4 bases, with 11 bases left between them. The CDR3 length is 13 residues. The CDR3 spells CASRTSGADTQYF. The CDR3 coding sequence is TGTGCCAGCAGGACCTCAGGGGCAGATACGCAGTATTTT.

The chain is built from TRBV6-5 and TRBJ2-5; 7 bases map to TRBD1. This CDR3 spans 14 amino acids. The V gene end was trimmed by 6 bases and the J gene end by 6 bases; junction bases not matched to a gene: 10. Germline values: CDR1 MNHEY, CDR2 SVGAGI. CDR3 nucleotide sequence: TGTGCCAGCAGACAAACAGGGGTACAGAAGACCCAGTACTTC. Its translation is CASRQTGVQKTQYF.

With respect to this clone: This CDR3 is also generated by other DNA sequences in the sample. The chain uses TRBV5-1 and TRBJ1-2; possible D gene TRBD1, 5 bases. The CDR3 extends over 14 amino acids. CDR1 is SGHRS, CDR2 YFSETQ, per germline. V lost 0 bases to trimming and J lost 3 bases, with 9 bases between them. The CDR3 reads CASSLDQGDYGYTF. In DNA, the CDR3 is TGCGCCAGCAGCTTGGACCAAGGGGACTATGGCTACACCTTC.

V gene TRBV7-2 combines with J gene TRBJ2-6, with D tentatively TRBD2 (6 bases). Germline V CDR1 and CDR2: SGHTA, FQGNSA. The V end lost 0 bases, the J end lost 0 bases, and 12 bases lay between the germline ends. This CDR3 region has 18 residues. This CDR3 is CASSLAGTFVSGANVLTF. The CDR3 bases are TGTGCCAGCAGCTTAGCCGGGACTTTCGTCTCTGGGGCCAACGTCCTGACTTTC.

For this clone: Distinct nucleotide sequences in the sample also encode this CDR3. V and J are TRBV18 and TRBJ1-4; 7 positions match TRBD1. The germline V gene has CDR1 KGHSH and CDR2 LQKENI. The CDR3 is made up of 14 amino acids. Trimming removed 2 bases from V and 6 bases from J; junction bases left unmatched: 3. CDR3 region: CASSPRQGDEKLFF. CDR3 bases: TGTGCCAGCTCACCAAGACAGGGTGATGAAAAACTGTTTTTT.

The chain uses TRBV19 and TRBJ2-6; D is possibly TRBD1 (6 bases). Trimming removed 5 bases at V and 2 bases at J, with 13 bases between. This CDR3 region has 16 residues. The germline CDR1 and CDR2 sequences are LNHDA and SQIVND (reference sequence). CDR3 protein: CASSFTPGAGANVLTF. CDR3 DNA: TGTGCCAGTAGTTTTACTCCAGGGGCTGGGGCCAACGTCCTGACTTTC.

The genes are TRBV6-4 and TRBJ2-7, with 10 bases that match TRBD2. The CDR3 covers 18 residues. CDR1 and CDR2 from the germline V gene are MRHNA and SNTAGT. Trimming took 3 bases from V and 0 from J; bases not matched to a gene: 11. In nucleotides, the CDR3 is TGTGCCAGCAGTGAAAATTTAGCGGGGGGTCCTAGCTCCTACGAGCAGTACTTC. This translates into CASSENLAGGPSSYEQYF.

V usage is TRBV15 and J usage is TRBJ1-1; 8 nucleotides line up with TRBD1. This CDR3 comprises 15 residues. Germline CDR1 is LNHNV and CDR2 is YYDKDF (reference sequence). With V trimmed by 1 base and J by 1 base, 2 bases remained unmatched. The CDR3 DNA reads TGTGCCACCAGCAGAGGTGGACAGGGGAACACTGAAGCTTTCTTT. Its protein is CATSRGGQGNTEAFF.

V is TRBV3-1 (or the pseudogene TRBV3-2) and J is TRBJ1-1; no reliable D call. The length of the CDR3 is 16 residues. Trimming left V 0 bases short and J 5 bases short, with 16 bases between. Germline CDR1 LGHDT, CDR2 YNNKEL (reference sequence). The CDR3 bases are TGTGCCAGCAGCCAAGATTGGGTTGAGGTTGTGACTGAAGCTTTCTTT. It encodes CASSQDWVEVVTEAFF.

The chain links TRBV19 to TRBJ2-1; D might be TRBD1 (6 bases). This CDR3 has 13 residues. Trimming removed 3 bases at V and 7 bases at J, with 10 bases between. CDR1 and CDR2 from the germline V gene are LNHDA and SQIVND (reference sequence). In nucleotides, the CDR3 is TGTGCCAGTAGTATGGGGGCATATAATGAGCAGTTCTTC. Protein product: CASSMGAYNEQFF. Supplemented by reference TRBV19 and TRBJ2-1, the full variable domain reads DGGITQSPKYLFRKEGQNVTLSCEQNLNHDAMYWYRQDPGQGLRLIYYSQIVNDFQKGDIAEGYSVSREKKESFPLTVTSAQKNPTAFYLCASSMGAYNEQFFGPGTRLTVL.

The V gene is TRBV9, the J gene TRBJ2-2, with TRBD2 matching over 9 bases. This CDR3 is 14 amino acids long. CDR1 is SGDLS, CDR2 YYNGEE, per germline. The J segment lost 9 bases and the V segment lost 4 bases, leaving 7 bases of the junction unmatched. CDR3 DNA: TGTGCCAGCAGCATCGGGACTAGCAGGTGGGAGCTGTTTTTT. It codes for CASSIGTSRWELFF.

In regard to this clone: The same CDR3 is also encoded by other DNA sequences in this sample. The rearrangement joins TRBV5-4 to TRBJ1-2; 8 bases match TRBD1. This CDR3 spans 15 amino acids. Germline loops: CDR1 SGHNT, CDR2 YYREEE (reference sequence). The junction had 5 bases not matched to a gene; V was cut back by 4 bases and J by 0 bases. The CDR3 loop is CASSLDRAANYGYTF. DNA for the CDR3: TGTGCCAGCAGCCTGGACAGGGCAGCTAACTATGGCTACACCTTC.

This clone was picked up one time. CDR3 coding DNA: TGTGCCAGCAGCCCTCAGGACAGGGGGCCGGTGCAGTACTTC. This sequence encodes CASSPQDRGPVQYF. The rearrangement uses TRBV5-6 and TRBJ2-7; TRBD1 agrees at 11 bases. V gave up 4 bases and J gave up 9 bases; unmatched junction bases: 9. In germline, CDR1 is SGHDT, CDR2 YYEEEE. This CDR3 spans 14 amino acids.

The chain carries TRBV19 and TRBJ1-2; D gene ambiguous. Trimming took off 2 bases at V and 3 bases at J, with 4 bases between the two ends. Germline V CDR1 and CDR2: LNHDA, SQIVND (reference sequence). The CDR3 sequence is 12 residues long. The CDR3 region has the DNA TGTGCCAGTAGTATATCTCACTATGGCTACACCTTC. Its protein is CASSISHYGYTF.

The gene calls are TRBV19 and TRBJ1-1, with D unresolved. Germline V lookup: CDR1 LNHDA, CDR2 SQIVND (reference sequence). The V and J ends lost 0 bases and 0 bases respectively, with 11 bases between them. The length of the CDR3 is 16 residues. The CDR3 here is CASSIDAVSMNTEAFF. The DNA for the CDR3 is TGTGCCAGTAGTATAGACGCAGTATCCATGAACACTGAAGCTTTCTTT.

The chain couples TRBV18 to TRBJ2-2, with 8 bases identical to TRBD1. V was pared by 6 bases and J by 5 bases, with 14 bases of the junction left unmatched. Germline-derived CDR1 and CDR2 are KGHSH and LQKENI. This CDR3 contains 17 residues. CDR3 protein: CASSRIDRGIGTGELFF. CDR3 nucleotide sequence: TGTGCCAGCTCGCGGATCGACAGGGGTATAGGGACCGGGGAGCTGTTTTTT.

The V call is TRBV11-3, the J call TRBJ1-6; 7 bases align to TRBD1. The CDR3 contains 14 residues. After removal of 5 bases from V and 10 bases from J, the junction contained 8 bases not matched to a gene. Germline CDR1 is SGHNT and CDR2 is YENEEA. The CDR3 protein is CASSRTGDRSPLHF. Here the CDR3 DNA reads TGTGCCAGCAGCCGTACAGGGGATAGATCACCCCTCCACTTT.

The table lists this clone with a few counts. The rearrangement links TRBV19 to TRBJ1-3; TRBD1 agrees at 7 bases. Unmatched junction bases numbered 9, after V lost 4 bases and J lost 0 bases. The CDR3 length is 17 residues. CDR1 is LNHDA and CDR2 is SQIVND in the germline V gene (reference sequence). As DNA, the CDR3 is TGTGCCAGTAGTACAGAGACAGGGAAGGACTCTGGAAACACCATATATTTT. This translates into CASSTETGKDSGNTIYF.

The rearrangement joins TRBV5-1 to TRBJ2-7; D is possibly TRBD1 (6 bases). V was trimmed by 1 base and J by 3 bases, leaving 11 bases between them. Per germline, CDR1 SGHRS and CDR2 YFSETQ. The CDR3 has 14 amino acids. CDR3 DNA sequence: TGCGCCAGCAGCTTGAGCAAAGGGGGCTACGAGCAGTACTTC. Protein sequence: CASSLSKGGYEQYF.

The rearrangement joins TRBV5-4 to TRBJ1-2, with D maybe TRBD1 (6 bases). V dropped 4 bases and J dropped 2 bases, with 12 bases sitting between them. Germline-derived CDR1 and CDR2 are SGHNT and YYREEE (reference sequence). The CDR3 runs to 14 residues. CDR3: CASSGQLVNYGYTF. The CDR3 nucleotides read TGTGCCAGCAGCGGACAGCTTGTCAACTATGGCTACACCTTC.

The chain links TRBV5-1 to TRBJ2-7; weak D call: TRBD2 (6 bases). This CDR3 is built from 16 residues. Trimming shortened V by 4 bases and J by 6 bases, and 23 bases separated the two germline ends. The germline V gene encodes CDR1 SGHRS and CDR2 YFSETQ. The CDR3 is CASSQFGGQGSGEQYF. The CDR3 DNA reads TGCGCCAGCAGCCAATTCGGAGGGCAGGGAAGCGGCGAGCAGTACTTC.

The genes are TRBV5-4 and TRBJ1-2; 8 nucleotides line up with TRBD1. The CDR3 sequence is 13 residues long. Losses at the gene ends were 4 bases for V and 5 bases for J; bases not matched to a gene: 4. Germline V CDR1 and CDR2: SGHNT, YYREEE (reference sequence). The CDR3 spells CASSEQGGYGYTF. The DNA for the CDR3 is TGTGCCAGCAGCGAACAGGGGGGGTATGGCTACACCTTC.

V usage is TRBV6-5 and J usage is TRBJ2-5; the D gene is possibly TRBD2 (6 bases). V gave up 1 base and J gave up 4 bases, with 10 bases separating them. Per germline, CDR1 MNHEY and CDR2 SVGAGI. The CDR3 consists of 14 residues. For the CDR3, the DNA is TGTGCCAGCAGTTACTATGGAGGGGTAGAGACCCAGTACTTC. Its translation: CASSYYGGVETQYF.

The chain joins TRBV4-3 to TRBJ1-2; the match to TRBD1 covers 8 bases. The CDR3 spans 16 residues. J lost 5 bases, V lost 0 bases, and 8 bases had no gene match. Germline loops: CDR1 LGHNA, CDR2 YSLEER. CDR3 amino acids: CASSQDPRTGQYGYTF. The DNA for the CDR3 is TGCGCCAGCAGCCAAGACCCCCGGACAGGGCAATATGGCTACACCTTC.

The chain is built from TRBV12-3 or TRBV12-4 and TRBJ2-1, with a weak D call TRBD2 (5 bases). The V end was cut by 4 bases, the J end by 9 bases, with 13 bases between. The CDR3 totals 13 residues. CDR3 coding DNA: TGTGCCAGCAGTTCTACTGACTACTTTGAGCAGTTCTTC. It is translated as CASSSTDYFEQFF.

This clone has only one observation. The genes are TRBV6-6 and TRBJ1-5; a weak D match, TRBD1 (5 bases). The CDR3 extends over 16 amino acids. V lost 7 bases to trimming and J lost 3 bases, with 19 bases between them. CDR1 and CDR2 from the germline V gene are MNHNY and SVGAGI (reference sequence). The CDR3 sequence: CASILGGGRDNQPQHF. DNA of the CDR3: TGTGCCAGCATCCTTGGGGGAGGGAGGGACAATCAGCCCCAGCATTTT.

V usage is TRBV7-2 and J usage is TRBJ2-1; 15 bases agree with TRBD2. J gave up 6 bases and V 9 bases, and 3 bases lay outside the gene matches. The CDR3 consists of 14 residues. In germline, CDR1 is SGHTA, CDR2 FQGNSA. CDR3 residues: CASGLAGGRNEQFF. The CDR3 nucleotides are TGTGCCAGTGGACTAGCGGGAGGGCGCAATGAGCAGTTCTTC.

This clone was seen a handful of times. The V gene is TRBV7-9, the J gene TRBJ1-2; 8 nucleotides agree with TRBD1. CDR1 is SEHNR and CDR2 is FQNEAQ in the germline V gene (reference sequence). Trimming removed 4 bases from V and 0 bases from J; junction bases left unmatched: 7. The CDR3 runs 16 residues. The CDR3 nucleotides read TGTGCCAGCAGCTCCCAAAGCAGGGGGCCTAACTATGGCTACACCTTC. It yields the protein CASSSQSRGPNYGYTF.